This TCR beta chain was sequenced during a study of T cells in Graves' hyperthyroidism and ophthalmopathy. Study-wide background: It was at initial diagnosis, before any treatment, that peripheral blood was collected. Study-wide points: Most clonotypes expanded in thyroid above 0.001 were likewise present in blood. Ophthalmopathy cases were set apart from stable hyperthyroidism by a 13 V-J model.

Per the germline V gene, CDR1 is SGHKS and CDR2 is YYEKEE (reference sequence). Germline trimming cut 4 bases from V and 1 base from J; bases unmatched to any gene: 7. The CDR3 sequence is 15 residues long. This clonotype turned up a few times. Its antigen remains unknown. The CDR3 regions of TCR beta were amplified from RNA transcripts. During a first-round RT-PCR of the TCR CDR3, the HTBI primer set was used. MiXCR was run by TCRdb on the multiplex PCR reads, yielding one entry per CDR3 protein. The sample lists 250,000 to 300,000 distinct CDR3 sequences, roughly 20% occurring once. Sequenced input: blood. The sequence was collected from a man in his forties or fifties with Graves' ophthalmopathy. V is TRBV5-5 and J is TRBJ2-7; 8 bases fit TRBD1. CDR3 residues: CASSPGQALSYEQYF. The CDR3 DNA sequence: TGTGCCAGCAGCCCGGGACAGGCACTTTCCTACGAGCAGTACTTC.